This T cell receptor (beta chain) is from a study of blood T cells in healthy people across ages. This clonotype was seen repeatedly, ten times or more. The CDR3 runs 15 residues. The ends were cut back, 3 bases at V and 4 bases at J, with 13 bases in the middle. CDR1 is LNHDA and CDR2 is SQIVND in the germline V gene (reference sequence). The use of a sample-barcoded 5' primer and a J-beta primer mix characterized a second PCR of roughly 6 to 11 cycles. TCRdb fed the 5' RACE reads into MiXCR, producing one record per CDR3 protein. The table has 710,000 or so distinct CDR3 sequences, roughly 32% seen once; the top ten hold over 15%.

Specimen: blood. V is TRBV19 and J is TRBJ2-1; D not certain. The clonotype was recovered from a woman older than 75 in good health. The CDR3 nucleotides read TGTGCCAGTAGTATTATGCAGGAGAGTTACAATGAGCAGTTCTTC. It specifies CASSIMQESYNEQFF.